This TCR beta chain came from a study of neurological immune-mediated disorders. Germline-derived CDR1 and CDR2 are MGHRA and YSYEKL. V was trimmed by 2 bases and J by 1 base, leaving 14 bases between them. The CDR3 runs 16 residues. TCRdb re-called the 5' RACE reads with MiXCR, one entry per CDR3 protein. In the table there are tens of thousands of distinct CDR3 sequences, 2.5% to 3% of which are singletons. The receptor's source is a woman under 40 with multiple sclerosis. The chain is built from TRBV4-1 and TRBJ1-1; TRBD1 might be the D (5 bases). Sequencing was done on a sample of PBMCs. The CDR3 DNA sequence: TGCGCCAGCAGCCAAAGACGGGGGTCTCCGAACACTGAAGCTTTCTTT. The encoded protein is CASSQRRGSPNTEAFF.